The clone carrying this TCR beta chain has only a few counts. Its specificity is unknown. Measured with immunoSEQ multiplex PCR; TCRdb has only the in-frame clones, and not every one. The sample holds about 38,000 clones; around 80% are singletons and the top ten take 7.5% to 10%. Looked up from germline, CDR1 is SGHTA and CDR2 is FQGTGA. V shed 5 bases and J shed 6 bases, with 8 bases lying between them. The CDR3 is 13 amino acids. This record comes from a study of PD-1 blockade in classical Hodgkin lymphoma. Background on the study: Patients were given intravenous nivolumab, 3 mg/kg, every 2 weeks. General observations from the study: Anyone who began nivolumab under 1 year after ASCT was excluded. No one has yet defined what causes the repertoire differences, which may be disease activity or prior therapy.

Stated time point: cycle 4 day 1 (C4D1), after 6 weeks of nivolumab. No patient escaped relapse after autologous stem cell transplantation, and brentuximab vedotin exposure varied. Patients showed best responses of complete response, partial response or progressive disease. The sample consisted of peripheral blood mononuclear cells (PBMCs), taken before the fourth cycle of nivolumab. The gene calls are TRBV7-3 and TRBJ1-6; no firm D call. The TCR comes from a human donor with classical Hodgkin lymphoma. CDR3 DNA: TGTGCCAGCAGCGCCCGGTTTAATTCACCCCTCCACTTT. Protein: CASSARFNSPLHF.